The clone carrying this T cell receptor (beta chain) is a singleton in its sample. The data stem from a study of blood T cell repertoires in COVID-19. Study in general: Samples taken during acute and convalescent COVID-19 were collected in the United States, Italy and Spain. PBMCs, B-cell-depleted T cells, or T cells provided the cDNA or gDNA that made up the material.

Authors' methods: Amplification of reference gene primers was used by the study to estimate nucleated cell counts. TCRdb's table, derived via immunoSEQ multiplex PCR, lists solely in-frame clones and lacks some. From that table come the V and J calls and clone size; the DNA was used to work out D and trimming. The profile shows about 300,000 clones, around nine tenths of them singletons. The sequencing input was peripheral blood. This TCR was sampled from a man between 65 and 80 years old with acute or convalescent COVID-19.

The CDR3 loop is CASSQDPTETYNEQFF. CDR3 nucleotides: TGCGCCAGCAGCCAAGATCCCACGGAGACCTACAATGAGCAGTTCTTC. The V call is TRBV4-1, the J call TRBJ2-1; D is uncertain. V lost 0 bases to trimming and J lost 2 bases, with 11 bases between them. The CDR3 is made up of 16 amino acids. CDR1 and CDR2 from the germline V gene are MGHRA and YSYEKL.